The rows below give T cell receptor beta chains drawn from one sample of a study of blood T cell repertoires in COVID-19. TCRdb's table, derived via immunoSEQ multiplex PCR, lists solely in-frame clones and lacks some. This sample carries 200,000 to 300,000 clones, approximately 90% of them seen once, and the ten largest clones take more than 0.95%. Specimen: PBMCs or T cells enriched from blood (not recorded which). Every receptor here comes from a woman in her thirties or forties with acute COVID-19. CDR3s leave out the opening cysteine and the closing phenylalanine or tryptophan.

>TRBV11-3|TRBJ1-2
ASSLGDRGYGYT
>TRBV30|TRBJ1-2
AWSVMPGGYT
>TRBV18|TRBJ1-6
ASSPRGMAIDRGTYNSPLH
>TRBV5-8|TRBJ1-2
ASSRGTGGRNYGYT
>TRBV6-1|TRBJ2-3
ASSERSGVGSDTQY
>TRBV5-1|TRBJ2-3
ASSLQGSVETDTQY
>TRBV5-4|TRBJ1-1
ASSTSGTAKNTEAF
>TRBV2|TRBJ1-5
ASRTTREPQH
>TRBV6-5|TRBJ1-5
ASSRDRVGNQPQH
>TRBV5-4|TRBJ1-5
ASSDAGNAGQPQH
>TRBV7-2|TRBJ2-3
ASSLDLAGAADTQY
>TRBV18|TRBJ1-5
ASSPQGSGNQPQH
>TRBV10-3|TRBJ1-5
AISESVSSNQPQH
>TRBV2|TRBJ1-5
ASSDPLNQPQH
>TRBV11-2|TRBJ2-3
ASSFLAGGGTDTQY
>TRBV7-3|TRBJ2-7
ASSLTTGQGRLEQY
>TRBV2|TRBJ1-3
ASSDLSGSGNTIY
>TRBV6-6|TRBJ2-1
ASSRSGLAGDEQF
>TRBV28|TRBJ1-2
ASSSGAGVNYGYT
>TRBV13|TRBJ2-1
ASSLGPGSSVNEQF
>TRBV19|TRBJ2-1
ASSMRFHEQF
>TRBV4-1|TRBJ2-2
ASSLERSGELF
>TRBV19|TRBJ1-6
ASSMWTGGSPLH
>TRBV24-1|TRBJ2-1
ATTTGLAGKQF
>TRBV18|TRBJ2-6
ASSPQIGQGISGANVLT
>TRBV18|TRBJ1-1
ASSPDRVWTEAF
>TRBV28|TRBJ2-5
AAQTGRETQY
>TRBV7-2|TRBJ2-3
ASSLWSGGSTDTQY
>TRBV28|TRBJ1-2
ASPPPQGDYGYT
>TRBV7-2|TRBJ2-1
ASSLGGAGVGYNEQF
>TRBV24-1|TRBJ2-3
ATSEPATKGGPDTQY